A selection of T cell receptor beta chains follows, all from one sample in a study of CD8+CD57+ T cells in acquired aplastic anemia. One entry per CDR3 protein, called by TCRdb with MiXCR from the reads. The sample lists just over 400,000 distinct CDR3 sequences, 55% to 75% occurring once. Sequencing was done on a sample of sorted CD4+, CD8+, or CD8+CD57+ T cells (not recorded which) from PBMCs. Every receptor here comes from a human donor in good health, serving as a control. Both conserved end residues are part of each CDR3. The order of the fields is clone size, D gene, J gene, CDR3 length, V gene, CDR3 DNA, CDR3 protein. D genes are given only for firm matches. The size entry is marked missing in some rows and otherwise reads once, few, many or a size class.

>many|TRBD2|TRBJ2-6|13|TRBV9
TGTGCCAGCCAGCGGGATGGGGCCAACGTCCTGACTTTC
CASQRDGANVLTF
>-|TRBD2|TRBJ2-7|16|TRBV7-8
TGTGCCAGCAGCTTAGGCTGGAGCGGGGGGGGCTCCGAGCAGTACTTC
CASSLGWSGGGSEQYF
>many|TRBD1|TRBJ2-7|15|TRBV15
TGTGCCACCAGCAGCCACACAGGGGGTATCGCCGAGCAGTACTTC
CATSSHTGGIAEQYF
>-|-|TRBJ2-1|15|TRBV7-2
TGTGCCAGCAGCAAGACAGGAACTAATGAAAAACTGCTGTTCTTC
CASSKTGTNEKLLFF
>-|-|TRBJ1-6|14|TRBV19
TGTGCCAGTAGCCGCGGCGGAGGCGGTTCACCCCTCCACTTT
CASSRGGGGSPLHF
>-|-|TRBJ1-1|14|TRBV5-1
TGCGCCAGCAGCTTGATCGGAGAGAACACTGAAGCTTTCTTT
CASSLIGENTEAFF
>many|TRBD2|TRBJ2-4|17|TRBV7-3
TGTGCCAGCAGCTTAAAGACTAGCGGGGGGCGGGGGAACATTCAGTACTTC
CASSLKTSGGRGNIQYF
>-|-|TRBJ2-7|16|TRBV7-2
TGTGCCAGCACCCCTATCCCGGCACGATGCGACGACCAGCAGTACTTC
CASTPIPARCDDQQYF
>many|TRBD2|TRBJ2-5|17|TRBV4-2
TGTGCCAGCAGTCCTAGACTAGCGGGGGGGTACCAAGAGACCCAGTACTTC
CASSPRLAGGYQETQYF
>-|-|TRBJ2-7|15|TRBV7-8
TGTGCCAGCAGCTTCACCCCACTCTCCAACAATCAGCCCTACTTC
CASSFTPLSNNQPYF
>-|-|TRBJ2-2|12|TRBV9
TGTGCCAGCCCCGCCCGGACCGGGGAGCTGTTTTTT
CASPARTGELFF
>-|-|TRBJ2-3|14|TRBV19
TGTGCCAGTAACCGCGACCCAATCACAGATACGCAGTATTTT
CASNRDPITDTQYF
>-|TRBD1|TRBJ2-7|15|TRBV7-9
TGTGCCAGCAGCGTCCGACAGGGGCAAAGCGACGAGACCTACTTC
CASSVRQGQSDETYF
>-|-|TRBJ2-7|15|TRBV7-2
TGTGCCAGCAGCTCCCGACAGGTTGGCACCTACGAGCAGTACTTC
CASSSRQVGTYEQYF
>few|-|TRBJ2-3|15|TRBV10-3
TGTGCCATCAGTGAGGGGGGGAGAGGGACAGATACGCAGTATTTT
CAISEGGRGTDTQYF
>-|-|TRBJ2-7|12|TRBV9
TGTGCCAGCAGCTTAGGGGCCACTGAGCCTTTCTTT
CASSLGATEPFF
>-|-|TRBJ2-2|18|TRBV11-2
TGTGCCAGCAGTATAATCGGGGCGACAGATTGGGACACCGGGGAGCTGTTTTTT
CASSIIGATDWDTGELFF
>-|-|TRBJ2-3|12|TRBV11-1
TGTGCCAGCAGCGTAGTGCCTAGCGCGCAGTATTTT
CASSVVPSAQYF
>-|-|TRBJ1-1|14|TRBV7-3
TGTGCCAGCAGCTTGTCGGGGGAGCTGATTTTTGGAGAATTT
CASSLSGELIFGEF
>many|-|TRBJ1-3|13|TRBV12-3/TRBV12-4
TGTGCCACTAACCGCAGGGATGGAAACACCATATATTTT
CATNRRDGNTIYF
>-|-|TRBJ2-7|14|TRBV7-9
TGTGCCAGCAGCTCATCGAGGACAGACTACGAGCAGTACTTC
CASSSSRTDYEQYF
>-|-|TRBJ2-7|15|TRBV7-2
TGTGCCAGCAGCTTAGTGGGGGGCTCCAGCTCCTATAATTACTTC
CASSLVGGSSSYNYF
>-|-|TRBJ2-7|17|TRBV20-1
TGCAGTGCTAGAGATAGAGGGATTTATGCTTCATCCTACGAGCAGTACTTC
CSARDRGIYASSYEQYF
>many|TRBD1|TRBJ1-2|15|TRBV2
TGTGCCAGCAGTGTTGTAAAGGGGGCCATCTATGGCTACACCTTC
CASSVVKGAIYGYTF
>-|-|TRBJ2-2|17|TRBV5-5
TGCGCCAGCAGCCACCGGGCGGGGACGCGAGACACCGGGGAGCTGTTTTTT
CASSHRAGTRDTGELFF
>once|-|TRBJ2-7|14|TRBV9
TGTGCCAGCAGCGCGACCCCAGGGTCCTACGAGCAGTACTTC
CASSATPGSYEQYF
>-|-|TRBJ2-5|14|TRBV5-1
TGCGCCAGCAGCCAAGGCGGAGTCAGGCGGACCCAGTACTTC
CASSQGGVRRTQYF